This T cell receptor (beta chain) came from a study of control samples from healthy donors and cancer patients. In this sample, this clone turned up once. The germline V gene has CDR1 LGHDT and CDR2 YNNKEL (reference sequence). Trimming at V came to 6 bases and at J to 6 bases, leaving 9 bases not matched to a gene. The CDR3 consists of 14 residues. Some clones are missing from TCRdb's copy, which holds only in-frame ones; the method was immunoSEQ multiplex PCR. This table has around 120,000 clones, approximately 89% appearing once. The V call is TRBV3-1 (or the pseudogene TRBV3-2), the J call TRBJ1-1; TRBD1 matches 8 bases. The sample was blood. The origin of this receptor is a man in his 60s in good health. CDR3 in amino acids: CASSPQVQGAEAFF. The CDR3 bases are TGTGCCAGCAGTCCGCAAGTACAGGGGGCTGAAGCTTTCTTT.